This entry features one T cell receptor (beta chain) sequence. What it binds is not known. These data originate in a study of post-analysis software for immune sequencing data. At the level of the study: Both relapsing-remitting and secondary progressive multiple sclerosis featured among the disease courses, as did progressive-relapsing multiple sclerosis. Study-wide results and caveats: Batch-mates among the samples co-clustered strongly by F measure. Significantly decreased normalized Chao1 diversity was recorded for multiple sclerosis patients relative to controls. Patients carried 5 or 6 TRBV segments more frequently than controls did, and TRBV5-6, TRBV5-1 and TRBV20-1 were among them.

Researchers reported that TCR beta cDNA libraries carried unique molecular identifiers. Out of roughly 1 to 11 million T cells, about 520,000 cDNA molecules were generated. TCRdb re-derived calls from the PCR reads in MiXCR, one entry per CDR3 protein. The profile covers 750,000 to 900,000 distinct CDR3 sequences, with roughly 46% appearing a single time and roughly 5.2% taken by the ten largest. This CDR3 spans 14 amino acids. Deletions cut 1 base from V and 3 bases from J, with 10 bases between. Material for sequencing was blood. The chain joins TRBV12-3 or TRBV12-4 to TRBJ2-7; D may be TRBD1 (6 bases). The clonotype originates from a girl between 5 and 17 years old with multiple sclerosis. In nucleotides, the CDR3 is TGTGCCAGCAGTTTAGACAGGGCCGTCTACGAGCAGTACTTC. Translating gives CASSLDRAVYEQYF.